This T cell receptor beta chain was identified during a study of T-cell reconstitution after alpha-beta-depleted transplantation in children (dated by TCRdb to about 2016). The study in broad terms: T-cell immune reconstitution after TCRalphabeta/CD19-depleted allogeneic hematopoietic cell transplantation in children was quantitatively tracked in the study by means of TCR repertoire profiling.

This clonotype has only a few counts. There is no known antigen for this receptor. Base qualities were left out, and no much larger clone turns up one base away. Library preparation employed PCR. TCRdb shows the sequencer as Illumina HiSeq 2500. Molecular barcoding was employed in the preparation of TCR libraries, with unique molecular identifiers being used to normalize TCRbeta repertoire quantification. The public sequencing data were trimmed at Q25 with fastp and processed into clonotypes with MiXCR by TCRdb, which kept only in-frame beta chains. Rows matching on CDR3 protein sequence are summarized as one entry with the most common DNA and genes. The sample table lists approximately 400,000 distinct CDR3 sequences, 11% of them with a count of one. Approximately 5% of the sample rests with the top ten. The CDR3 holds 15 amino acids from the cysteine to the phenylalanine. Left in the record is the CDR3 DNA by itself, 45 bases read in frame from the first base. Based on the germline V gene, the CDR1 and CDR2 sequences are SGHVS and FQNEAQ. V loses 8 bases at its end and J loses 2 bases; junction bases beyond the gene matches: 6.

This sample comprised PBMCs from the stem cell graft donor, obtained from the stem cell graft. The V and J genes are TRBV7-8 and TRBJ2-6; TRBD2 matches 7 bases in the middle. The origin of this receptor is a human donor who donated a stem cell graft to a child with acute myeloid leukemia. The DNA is TGTGCCAGCCGAGGGAGGGCGACTGGGGCCAACGTCCTGACTTTC. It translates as CASRGRATGANVLTF.